The TCR beta chain under discussion was sequenced for a study of cytomegalovirus exposure and HLA in healthy donors. Whole-study findings and limits: Investigators reported fewer than 200 TCR beta chains as tied to cytomegalovirus. It was confirmed in vitro that three of the CMV-associated chains were specific for CMV antigens. High specificity and sensitivity for cytomegalovirus status were reported for the classifier.

This clone was observed a handful of times. Its specificity is unknown. CDR3 length equals 14 residues. Per the germline V gene, CDR1 is SNHLY and CDR2 is FYNNEI. V gave up 3 bases and J gave up 0 bases, with 6 bases separating them. The repertoire was sequenced with immunoSEQ multiplex PCR; TCRdb's copy has only in-frame clones and lacks some. The sample has 90,000 to 130,000 clones, 89% seen once. The sample taken for sequencing was PBMCs. The sequence derives from a woman aged 18-35 years in good health and CMV-seronegative. The J gene is TRBJ1-5, the V gene TRBV2; no clear D. CDR3 sequence reads: CASSDSHSNQPQHF. The CDR3 DNA follows: TGTGCCAGCAGTGACAGTCATAGCAATCAGCCCCAGCATTTT.